These 10 T cell receptor beta chains came from one sample sequenced in a study of glioma-infiltrating T cells after dendritic cell vaccination. Method: immunoSEQ multiplex PCR; TCRdb's copy keeps in-frame clones and lacks some. The sample lists over 55,000 clones; under 90% were seen once. The material sequenced was blood, taken before dendritic cell vaccination. The receptors derive from a human donor with glioblastoma.

CDR3 protein: CASHTDAPYEQYF. In nucleotides, the CDR3 is TGTGCCAGCCATACAGACGCTCCCTACGAGCAGTACTTC. The genes are TRBV6-5 and TRBJ2-7; D ambiguous. V dropped 8 bases and J dropped 2 bases, with 13 bases sitting between them. The CDR3 sequence is 13 residues long. The germline V gene has CDR1 MNHEY and CDR2 SVGAGI.

The chain combines TRBV4-2 with TRBJ1-2; possibly TRBD1 for D (6 bases). V was shortened by 1 base and J by 8 bases, with 20 bases between the two germline ends. CDR3 size: 16 residues. Per germline, CDR1 LGHNA and CDR2 YNFKEQ. The CDR3 sequence: CASSQVFGQSWEGYTF. DNA for the CDR3: TGTGCCAGCAGCCAAGTCTTTGGACAGTCCTGGGAAGGCTACACCTTC.

The rearrangement uses TRBV12-2 and TRBJ2-3; the table's D call TRBD2 went unverified against the DNA. TRBV12-2 is a documented pseudogene. The CDR3 has 17 residues. Here the CDR3 DNA reads TGTGCAAGTCGCTTAGCGAGGCGGGTTACTAGCACAGATACGCAGTATTTT. Residues: CASRLARRVTSTDTQYF.

This clone was observed once. Written as DNA, the CDR3 is TGTGCCAGCAGCGTAGAGGACAGGGGGATGCTTAGCTCTGGGGCCAACGTCCTGACTTTC. Residues: CASSVEDRGMLSSGANVLTF. V is TRBV9 and J is TRBJ2-6; 10 bases map to TRBD1. CDR1 SGDLS and CDR2 YYNGEE come from the germline V gene. The V and J ends lost 0 bases and 0 bases, in that order; junction bases with no gene match: 9. The CDR3 spans 20 residues. The whole variable domain, remainder taken from reference TRBV9 and TRBJ2-6, is DSGVTQTPKHLITATGQRVTLRCSPRSGDLSVYWYQQSLDQGLQFLIQYYNGEERAKGNILERFSAQQFPDLHSELNLSSLELGDSALYFCASSVEDRGMLSSGANVLTFGAGSRLTVL.

J is TRBJ2-1 and V is TRBV27; D is unclear. Germline V gene data show CDR1 as MNHEY and CDR2 as SMNVEV (reference sequence). V lost 5 bases and J lost 6, with 14 bases in between. CDR3 size: 14 residues. DNA of the CDR3: TGTGCCAGCAGTCTAATATTCGGTTCCAATGAGCAGTTCTTC. The encoded protein is CASSLIFGSNEQFF.

The chain joins TRBV4-2 to TRBJ2-7; D perhaps matches TRBD1 (5 bases). The CDR3 totals 13 residues. The V gene lost 2 bases and the J gene lost 3 bases, with 8 bases spanning the gap. Germline loops: CDR1 LGHNA, CDR2 YNFKEQ. CDR3 DNA: TGTGCCAGCAGCCAAACCGACAGCTACGAGCAGTACTTC. It codes for CASSQTDSYEQYF.

The V and J genes are TRBV2 and TRBJ1-1; D is perhaps TRBD1 (6 bases). Germline CDR1 SNHLY, CDR2 FYNNEI. The CDR3 contains 13 residues. V was pared by 7 bases and J by 5 bases, with 14 bases between. The CDR3 region is CASTMGGGTEAFF. DNA of the CDR3: TGTGCCAGCACGATGGGAGGGGGTACTGAAGCTTTCTTT.

The J gene is TRBJ1-4, the V gene TRBV2, with D maybe TRBD1 (6 bases). CDR1 and CDR2 (germline): SNHLY, FYNNEI. V was cut by 6 bases and J by 3 bases, with 11 bases left in between. There are 14 residues in the CDR3. CDR3 nucleotide sequence: TGTGCCAGCAGCAAGGGACAATCTAATGAAAAACTGTTTTTT. It encodes CASSKGQSNEKLFF.

The chain recombines TRBV5-6 with TRBJ1-6; 7 bases are shared with TRBD1. The CDR3 extends over 17 amino acids. Germline lookup yields CDR1 SGHDT and CDR2 YYEEEE. With V trimmed by 4 bases and J by 0 bases, 7 bases remained unmatched. CDR3 residues: CASSTDRESSYNSPLHF. Here the CDR3 DNA reads TGTGCCAGCAGCACTGACAGGGAGAGCTCCTATAATTCACCCCTCCACTTT.

The rearrangement uses TRBV2 and TRBJ2-5; possible D gene TRBD2, 6 bases. Deletions cut 4 bases from V and 4 bases from J, with 10 bases between. This CDR3 region has 13 residues. From germline, CDR1 is SNHLY and CDR2 FYNNEI. The CDR3 is CASSGGTGETQYF. The DNA of the CDR3 is TGTGCCAGCAGTGGCGGGACGGGAGAGACCCAGTACTTC. The whole variable domain, remainder taken from reference TRBV2 and TRBJ2-5, is EPEVTQTPSHQVTQMGQEVILRCVPISNHLYFYWYRQILGQKVEFLVSFYNNEISEKSEIFDDQFSVERPDGSNFTLKIRSTKLEDSAMYFCASSGGTGETQYFGPGTRLLVL.